This TCR beta chain emerged from a study of technical replicates of blood from several donors. The assay was immunoSEQ multiplex PCR, and TCRdb's table has in-frame clones only and misses some. This table holds 58,000 or so clones, around 87% found once. The CDR3 consists of 14 residues. V was cut by 7 bases and J by 4 bases, with 13 bases left in between. Germline V lookup: CDR1 LNHDA, CDR2 SQIVND (reference sequence). The TCR was taken from a human donor in good health. Some clones in this sample may be carry-over from other donors' samples. The sample taken for sequencing was PBMCs. The chain recombines TRBV19 with TRBJ2-2; D might be TRBD1 (5 bases). CDR3: CASKRDSPTGELFF. For the CDR3, the DNA is TGTGCCAGTAAACGAGACAGCCCCACCGGGGAGCTGTTTTTT.